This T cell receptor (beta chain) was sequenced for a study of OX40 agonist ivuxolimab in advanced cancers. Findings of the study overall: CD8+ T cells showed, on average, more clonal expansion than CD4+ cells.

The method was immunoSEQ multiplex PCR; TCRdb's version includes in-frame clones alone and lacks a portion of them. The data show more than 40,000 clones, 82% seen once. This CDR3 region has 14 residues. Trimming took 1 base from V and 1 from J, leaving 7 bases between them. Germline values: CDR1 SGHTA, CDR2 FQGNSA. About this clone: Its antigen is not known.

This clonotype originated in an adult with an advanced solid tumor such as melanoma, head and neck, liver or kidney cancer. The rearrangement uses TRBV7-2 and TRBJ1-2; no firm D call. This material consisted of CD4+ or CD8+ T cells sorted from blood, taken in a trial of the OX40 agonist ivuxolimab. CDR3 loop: CASSLGTFNYGYTF. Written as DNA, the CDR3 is TGTGCCAGCAGCTTAGGGACTTTTAACTATGGCTACACCTTC.